The rows below give T cell receptor beta chains drawn from one sample of a study of T-cell memory formation after mild COVID-19. From the 5' RACE reads, TCRdb called clonotypes with MiXCR, one entry per CDR3 protein. The sample has over 150,000 distinct CDR3 sequences, roughly 20% seen once. Material for sequencing was PBMCs or a T cell subset sorted from them (not recorded which). Receptors originate from a man aged 18 to 29 who had mild COVID-19 (a few samples of this study predate the infection). Cell type and time point are not known. Each CDR3 is given without its conserved first and last residue.

CDR3 protein: ASSLGARGEQF
V gene: TRBV5-1
J gene: TRBJ2-1

CDR3 protein: AWSVGGGNGYT
V gene: TRBV30
J gene: TRBJ1-2

CDR3 protein: ASSVVGTGGNTGELF
V gene: TRBV9
J gene: TRBJ2-2

CDR3 protein: ASSLLGGVPGTSGYEQY
V gene: TRBV6-6
J gene: TRBJ2-7

CDR3 protein: ASLDSQTEAF
V gene: TRBV28
J gene: TRBJ1-1

CDR3 protein: ASSSLDPSYNEQF
V gene: TRBV6-2/TRBV6-3
J gene: TRBJ2-1

CDR3 protein: ASSGVSGGSDTQY
V gene: TRBV6-1
J gene: TRBJ2-3

CDR3 protein: SARDRASNYGYT
V gene: TRBV20-1
J gene: TRBJ1-2

CDR3 protein: ASSLDPAGELF
V gene: TRBV5-1
J gene: TRBJ2-2

CDR3 protein: ASSLTPENQETQY
V gene: TRBV5-1
J gene: TRBJ2-5

CDR3 protein: ASSQVADTQY
V gene: TRBV4-3
J gene: TRBJ2-3

CDR3 protein: ASSPPQVTEAF
V gene: TRBV18
J gene: TRBJ1-1

CDR3 protein: ASSLTGRSNQPQH
V gene: TRBV7-2
J gene: TRBJ1-5

CDR3 protein: ASSLMGGYTDTQY
V gene: TRBV7-3
J gene: TRBJ2-3

CDR3 protein: ASSTTGDNTDTQY
V gene: TRBV9
J gene: TRBJ2-3

CDR3 protein: ASTEVGIYGYT
V gene: TRBV2
J gene: TRBJ1-2

CDR3 protein: ASSGGRYNQPQH
V gene: TRBV4-3
J gene: TRBJ1-5

CDR3 protein: ASSTRTHVGRANEKLF
V gene: TRBV7-9
J gene: TRBJ1-4

CDR3 protein: ASSYAGQNTGELF
V gene: TRBV6-5
J gene: TRBJ2-2

CDR3 protein: ASSLYLGWGSANGYT
V gene: TRBV28
J gene: TRBJ1-2

CDR3 protein: ASSSQGGAF
V gene: TRBV7-9
J gene: TRBJ1-1

CDR3 protein: ASRTDTNTEAF
V gene: TRBV7-9
J gene: TRBJ1-1

CDR3 protein: ASSLAGTTYEQY
V gene: TRBV5-1
J gene: TRBJ2-7

CDR3 protein: ASSIRAWGSSYNEQF
V gene: TRBV19
J gene: TRBJ2-1

CDR3 protein: ASSEGTGLVWT
V gene: TRBV7-2
J gene: TRBJ1-2

CDR3 protein: ASSWGQNTEAF
V gene: TRBV5-1
J gene: TRBJ1-1

CDR3 protein: SATDRGLDQPQH
V gene: TRBV20-1
J gene: TRBJ1-5

CDR3 protein: ASSRGVGSYNSPLH
V gene: TRBV12-3/TRBV12-4
J gene: TRBJ1-6

CDR3 protein: ASSSATPEAF
V gene: TRBV28
J gene: TRBJ1-1

CDR3 protein: ASSPQGPNTEAF
V gene: TRBV18
J gene: TRBJ1-1

CDR3 protein: ASAQLRGQNEAF
V gene: TRBV7-9
J gene: TRBJ1-1

CDR3 protein: ASSLRSHQPQH
V gene: TRBV27
J gene: TRBJ1-5

CDR3 protein: ASSKTVAGANVLT
V gene: TRBV12-3/TRBV12-4
J gene: TRBJ2-6

CDR3 protein: SALGQGAHEQY
V gene: TRBV20-1
J gene: TRBJ2-7